The 25 T cell receptor beta chains below were found in one sample sequenced in a study of blood T cell repertoires in COVID-19. Generated by immunoSEQ multiplex PCR, the TCRdb table keeps only in-frame clones and is missing some. Of more than 250,000 clones listed, roughly 88% are singletons. Sequences were obtained from peripheral blood. The source of these receptors is a woman in her fifties or sixties with acute or convalescent COVID-19.

The gene calls are TRBV24-1 and TRBJ1-5; 8 bases are shared with TRBD1. Germline V gene data show CDR1 as KGHDR and CDR2 as SFDVKD. V trimming: 5 bases; J trimming: 6 bases; junction bases outside the gene matches: 11. The CDR3 is made up of 16 amino acids. CDR3 in amino acids: CATSARQGASFQPQHF. The CDR3 DNA reads as TGTGCCACCAGTGCACGGCAGGGGGCATCATTTCAGCCCCAGCATTTT.

The chain recombines TRBV4-2 with TRBJ1-1; D call uncertain. The CDR3 spans 15 residues. Germline-derived CDR1 and CDR2 are LGHNA and YNFKEQ. V lost 0 bases and J 1 base, leaving 9 bases between the germline ends. Here the CDR3 reads CASSQDWSGNTEAFF. The CDR3 bases are TGTGCCAGCAGCCAAGATTGGTCAGGGAACACTGAAGCTTTCTTT.

The V and J genes are TRBV5-6 and TRBJ2-3; D not certain. The germline CDR1 and CDR2 sequences are SGHDT and YYEEEE. Trimming left V 0 bases short and J 11 bases short, with 13 bases between. The CDR3 consists of 13 residues. In DNA form, the CDR3 reads TGTGCCAGCAGCTTGGTTCTAGTTTCTAAGCAGTATTTT. This gives the protein CASSLVLVSKQYF.

Of note for this clone: Other DNA sequences within the sample encode an identical CDR3. The chain carries TRBV30 and TRBJ2-7, with D unresolved. V dropped 2 bases and J dropped 3 bases, with 5 bases sitting between them. Germline-derived CDR1 and CDR2 are GTSNPN and SVGIG (reference sequence). This CDR3 is 11 amino acids long. CDR3 sequence (DNA): TGTGCCTGGAGTCGAGGCTACGAGCAGTACTTC. Protein sequence: CAWSRGYEQYF.

J is TRBJ1-5 and V is TRBV6-5, with a possible D match to TRBD1 (5 bases). Trimming stripped 11 bases from V and 1 base from J, with 9 bases between. The V gene's germline CDR1 is MNHEY and CDR2 SVGAGI. This CDR3 has 12 residues. The CDR3 DNA reads as TGTGCCGCCAAGGGGAGCAATCAGCCCCAGCATTTT. This sequence encodes CAAKGSNQPQHF.

This chain links TRBV29-1 with TRBJ2-3; weak D call: TRBD1 (8 bases). This CDR3 is 16 amino acids long. The V gene's germline CDR1 is SQVTM and CDR2 ANQGSEA. V was trimmed by 3 bases and J by 5 bases, leaving 21 bases between them. The CDR3 nucleotides are TGCAGCGTTGAGGGCCCACAGGGGGGGGCGGAAGATACGCAGTATTTT. Protein sequence: CSVEGPQGGAEDTQYF.

The DNA of the CDR3 is TGTGCCAGCAGCGGACAGGGGGAACGATGGGTCAATCAGCCCCAGCATTTT. Its protein is CASSGQGERWVNQPQHF. The chain uses TRBV28 and TRBJ1-5; TRBD1 agrees at 10 bases. CDR1 is MDHEN, CDR2 SYDVKM, per germline. J was trimmed by 3 bases and V by 6 bases; bases with no gene match: 11. The CDR3 runs to 17 residues. Complete variable domain (other parts from reference TRBV28 and TRBJ1-5): DVKVTQSSRYLVKRTGEKVFLECVQDMDHENMFWYRQDPGLGLRLIYFSYDVKMKEKGDIPEGYSVSREKKERFSLILESASTNQTSMYLCASSGQGERWVNQPQHFGDGTRLSIL.

The CDR3 sequence is CASSGGLDEKLFF. The DNA of the CDR3 is TGCGCCAGCAGTGGCGGACTGGACGAAAAACTGTTTTTT. The gene calls are TRBV10-2 and TRBJ1-4; no firm D call. V was clipped by 4 bases and J by 8 bases, with 11 bases between them. The germline V gene has CDR1 WSHSY and CDR2 SAAADI. This CDR3 contains 13 residues.

The V gene is TRBV4-3, the J gene TRBJ2-3; 9 bases line up with TRBD2. V lost 4 bases, J lost 2 bases, and 4 bases stayed unmatched. The germline V gene encodes CDR1 LGHNA and CDR2 YSLEER. The CDR3 runs to 15 residues. CDR3 nucleotide sequence: TGCGCCAGCAGCCGAGTAGCGGGGGACACAGATACGCAGTATTTT. This gives the protein CASSRVAGDTDTQYF.

Comments on this clone: Other DNA sequences from this sample encode an identical CDR3 as well. The genes are TRBV10-3 and TRBJ1-1, with 11 bases fitting TRBD1. V was pared by 3 bases and J by 2 bases, with 5 bases of the junction left unmatched. Germline CDR1 ENHRY, CDR2 SYGVKD. This CDR3 comprises 16 residues. The CDR3 DNA reads TGTGCCATCAGTGAACCTGGACAGGGGGCAAACACTGAAGCTTTCTTT. Amino acid sequence: CAISEPGQGANTEAFF.

The chain recombines TRBV18 with TRBJ2-7; 8 bases map to TRBD2. The germline gives CDR1 KGHSH, CDR2 LQKENI. The CDR3 has 13 amino acids. Germline trimming cut 6 bases from V and 7 bases from J; bases unmatched to any gene: 8. The CDR3 region has the DNA TGTGCCAGCTCTCCGGGACTAGAGAAGGAGCAGTACTTC. Protein: CASSPGLEKEQYF.

DNA of the CDR3: TGTGCCAGCACCCCGACAGGGGGCGCCTACGAGCAGTACTTC. Its protein product is CASTPTGGAYEQYF. This sequence joins TRBV5-6 and TRBJ2-7, with 10 bases fitting TRBD1. V lost 6 bases and J lost 2; bases outside the gene matches: 5. The CDR3 loop spans 14 amino acids. Germline V gives CDR1 SGHDT, CDR2 YYEEEE. The variable domain in full, completed from reference TRBV5-6 and TRBJ2-7, reads DAGVTQSPTHLIKTRGQQVTLRCSPKSGHDTVSWYQQALGQGPQFIFQYYEEEERQRGNFPDRFSGHQFPNYSSELNVNALLLGDSALYLCASTPTGGAYEQYFGPGTRLTVT.

About this clone itself: Other DNA sequences in the same sample also yield this CDR3. The chain uses TRBV5-3 and TRBJ2-7, with 9 bases that match TRBD1. TRBV5-3 is designated an ORF whose function remains uncertain. The CDR3 runs to 15 residues. The CDR3 region is CACGFPGQGAYEQYF. CDR3 sequence (DNA): TGTGCATGCGGCTTCCCGGGACAGGGTGCCTACGAGCAGTACTTC.

This clone appeared a single time. This rearrangement joins TRBV7-6 to TRBJ1-5; D may be TRBD1 (6 bases). Germline lookup yields CDR1 SGHVS and CDR2 FNYEAQ. V was clipped by 1 base and J by 3 bases, with 16 bases between them. The CDR3 totals 17 residues. CDR3 nucleotides: TGTGCCAGCAGCTTAGAGGCGGGGGGCGATTTCAATCAGCCCCAGCATTTT. Amino acids: CASSLEAGGDFNQPQHF.

CDR3 nucleotides: TGCGCCAGCAGCCAAGTTAGGGGGCTTATGGCTGAAGCTTTCTTT. This gives the protein CASSQVRGLMAEAFF. V usage is TRBV4-1 and J usage is TRBJ1-1; 7 nucleotides match TRBD1. The junction had 8 bases not matched to a gene; V was cut back by 1 base and J by 6 bases. Germline CDR1 is MGHRA and CDR2 is YSYEKL. The CDR3 is 15 residues long.

The CDR3 DNA reads as TGTGCCAGCAGCCGGGACAGGGTCAACAGCGAGCAGTACTTC. It encodes CASSRDRVNSEQYF. The V gene is TRBV3-1 (or the pseudogene TRBV3-2), the J gene TRBJ2-7; 9 nucleotides line up with TRBD1. Unmatched junction bases numbered 7, after V lost 4 bases and J lost 6 bases. The CDR3 totals 14 residues. Germline CDR1 reads LGHDT; CDR2 reads YNNKEL (reference sequence).

The V and J genes are TRBV24-1 and TRBJ2-6; 8 bases map to TRBD1. V lost 7 bases and J lost 2; bases outside the gene matches: 9. The V gene's germline CDR1 is KGHDR and CDR2 SFDVKD. This CDR3 has 17 residues. The CDR3 sequence is CATSMTGAVAGANVLTF. The CDR3 region has the DNA TGTGCCACCAGCATGACAGGGGCGGTCGCTGGGGCCAACGTCCTGACTTTC.

The rearrangement uses TRBV19 and TRBJ2-5, with D possibly TRBD1 on 6 matching bases. The V and J ends lost 1 base and 4 bases respectively, with 16 bases between them. The germline CDR1 and CDR2 sequences are LNHDA and SQIVND (reference sequence). The CDR3 is made up of 16 amino acids. The CDR3 nucleotides are TGTGCCAGTAGTATAGCGGCCCAGGGGACGGGAGAGACCCAGTACTTC. Amino acids: CASSIAAQGTGETQYF.

The sample holds one count of this clone. This chain connects TRBV4-1 to TRBJ2-1, with TRBD2 identical over 15 bases. Trimming took 1 base from V and 4 from J; bases not matched to a gene: 5. The CDR3 contains 18 residues. The germline CDR1 and CDR2 sequences are MGHRA and YSYEKL. DNA for the CDR3: TGCGCCAGCAGCCAAGGGACTAGCGGGAGGGCGGGATACAATGAGCAGTTCTTC. This codes for CASSQGTSGRAGYNEQFF.

The chain recombines TRBV2 with TRBJ2-3, with D uncertain. V was clipped by 7 bases and J by 0 bases, with 11 bases between them. This CDR3 is built from 14 residues. Germline V gene sequence: CDR1 SNHLY, CDR2 FYNNEI. CDR3 in DNA: TGTGCCAGCACCGCAGGTCCCAGCACAGATACGCAGTATTTT. It is translated as CASTAGPSTDTQYF. The entire variable domain, with the rest obtained from reference TRBV2 and TRBJ2-3, is as follows: EPEVTQTPSHQVTQMGQEVILRCVPISNHLYFYWYRQILGQKVEFLVSFYNNEISEKSEIFDDQFSVERPDGSNFTLKIRSTKLEDSAMYFCASTAGPSTDTQYFGPGTRLTVL.

CDR3 sequence reads: CAIRAGAGAYEQYF. The CDR3 DNA reads TGTGCCATCAGGGCGGGGGCGGGGGCCTACGAGCAGTACTTC. This chain links TRBV10-3 with TRBJ2-7, with a possible D match to TRBD2 (7 bases). This CDR3 has 14 amino acids. Germline V gene sequence: CDR1 ENHRY, CDR2 SYGVKD. V lost 6 bases to trimming and J lost 2 bases, with 14 bases between them.

The gene calls are TRBV5-1 and TRBJ2-3; tentative D call: TRBD2 (7 bases). The CDR3 has 15 amino acids. Trimming cost V 0 bases and J 3 bases, with 11 bases left between them. Germline V gene data show CDR1 as SGHRS and CDR2 as YFSETQ. CDR3 DNA sequence: TGCGCCAGCAGCTTGGCGGGGAGGGGGACAGATACGCAGTATTTT. Translated, it gives CASSLAGRGTDTQYF.

The chain combines TRBV3-1 (or the pseudogene TRBV3-2) with TRBJ2-7; 7 bases are a match to TRBD1. The germline V gene has CDR1 LGHDT and CDR2 YNNKEL (reference sequence). The ends lost 5 bases at V and 2 bases at J; junction bases unmatched: 6. CDR3 size: 14 residues. The CDR3 spells CASSYRDSTYEQYF. CDR3 bases: TGTGCCAGCAGCTACCGGGACAGCACCTACGAGCAGTACTTC.

This chain connects TRBV28 to TRBJ1-5, with D perhaps TRBD1 (6 bases). The CDR3 spans 15 residues. Per germline, CDR1 MDHEN and CDR2 SYDVKM. V lost 3 bases and J lost 9, with 18 bases in between. The CDR3 reads CASSFQRGATAPQHF. Written as DNA, the CDR3 is TGTGCCAGCAGTTTTCAGCGGGGGGCGACGGCGCCCCAGCATTTT. Full variable domain (outside the CDR3, taken from reference TRBV28 and TRBJ1-5): DVKVTQSSRYLVKRTGEKVFLECVQDMDHENMFWYRQDPGLGLRLIYFSYDVKMKEKGDIPEGYSVSREKKERFSLILESASTNQTSMYLCASSFQRGATAPQHFGDGTRLSIL.

This sequence joins TRBV4-3 and TRBJ2-1, with 8 bases that match TRBD2. CDR1 is LGHNA, CDR2 YSLEER, per germline. This CDR3 is 18 amino acids long. After removal of 0 bases from V and 4 bases from J, the junction contained 11 bases not matched to a gene. The CDR3 protein is CASSQDSYAGGHYNEQFF. CDR3 sequence (DNA): TGCGCCAGCAGCCAAGATTCCTACGCGGGAGGACATTACAATGAGCAGTTCTTC.